This T cell receptor (beta chain) was recorded in a study of neurological immune-mediated disorders. CDR3 length: 13 amino acids. Germline-derived CDR1 and CDR2 are MDHEN and SYDVKM. Trimming shortened V by 7 bases and J by 2 bases, and 11 bases separated the two germline ends. As to this clonotype: The target antigen is unknown.

5'RACE generated cDNA with 10-nucleotide random UMIs. TCRdb redid the calling of the 5' RACE reads with MiXCR, one entry per CDR3 protein. The top ten hold around 50% of the sample, which has about 9,200 distinct CDR3 sequences, around a fifth seen once. The cell input for sorted libraries was about 960,000, and those cells were CD4+ or CD8+ T cells. General study findings and limits: Patients with HTLV-1-associated myelopathy had the highest level of TCR clonal expansion, whereas patients with multiple sclerosis had the lowest level, falling beneath the level found in healthy controls.

The chain carries TRBV28 and TRBJ1-1; D gene unclear. The source material was CD8+ T cells from blood. This sequence originates from a woman aged 60-70 years with HTLV-1-associated myelopathy (HAM/TSP). The CDR3 region has the DNA TGTGCCAGCACAACTCCTCAAAACACTGAAGCTTTCTTT. Protein product: CASTTPQNTEAFF.